Below are 30 T cell receptor beta chains sequenced from a single sample in a study of blood T cell repertoires in COVID-19. Assay: immunoSEQ multiplex PCR; the TCRdb copy retains only in-frame clones and omits some. The sample shows about 150,000 clones, roughly nine tenths of them seen only once. The sequenced material came from peripheral blood. Source of these receptors: a woman aged 60-70 years with active or convalescent COVID-19.

For the CDR3, the DNA is TGTGCCAGCAGCTATAGAGAGACCCAGTACTTC. Translation: CASSYRETQYF. The genes are TRBV14 and TRBJ2-5; D unclear. Germline CDR1 and CDR2: SGHDN and FVKESK. This CDR3 contains 11 residues. V lost 5 bases and J 4 bases, leaving 5 bases between the germline ends.

J is TRBJ2-1 and V is TRBV6-5; 8 nucleotides align to TRBD2. The CDR3 loop spans 16 amino acids. V was pared by 6 bases and J by 4 bases, with 11 bases of the junction left unmatched. From germline, CDR1 is MNHEY and CDR2 SVGAGI. The CDR3 loop reads CASRYAPSGGYNEQFF. CDR3 DNA sequence: TGTGCCAGCAGATACGCCCCCAGCGGGGGTTACAATGAGCAGTTCTTC.

This rearrangement joins TRBV27 to TRBJ1-1; the D is unclear. V lost 3 bases and J lost 2, with 7 bases in between. The CDR3 contains 13 residues. Germline CDR1 is MNHEY and CDR2 is SMNVEV (reference sequence). CDR3 protein: CASSLGTNTEAFF. The CDR3 DNA reads as TGTGCCAGCAGTTTGGGCACTAACACTGAAGCTTTCTTT.

The rearrangement joins TRBV7-8 to TRBJ1-2; 11 bases fit TRBD1. Germline loops: CDR1 SGHVS, CDR2 FQNEAQ. The V segment lost 5 bases and the J segment 5 bases; nucleotides outside the gene matches: 7. CDR3 length: 15 residues. CDR3 in amino acids: CASSLGTGGTYGYTF. DNA of the CDR3: TGTGCCAGCAGCCTAGGGACAGGGGGAACGTATGGCTACACCTTC.

J is TRBJ2-3 and V is TRBV11-2; 11 nucleotides line up with TRBD2. The CDR3 totals 17 residues. Trimming cost V 5 bases and J 4 bases; bases outside gene matches: 11. The germline gives CDR1 SGHAT, CDR2 FQNNGV. CDR3 coding DNA: TGTGCCAGCAGCGCATCGCTAGCGGGGGGCGTCGCAGATACGCAGTATTTT. Translating gives CASSASLAGGVADTQYF.

The rearrangement uses TRBV7-2 and TRBJ1-5; 7 nucleotides agree with TRBD1. CDR1 is SGHTA, CDR2 FQGNSA, per germline. CDR3 length: 15 amino acids. J gave up 6 bases and V 5 bases, and 10 bases lay outside the gene matches. CDR3 bases: TGTGCCAGCAGCCTCGTAGGGGGCGGGATTCAGCCCCAGCATTTT. Its protein is CASSLVGGGIQPQHF.

Only one count was recorded for this clone. CDR3 loop: CASSQDSPGTSGLSDTQYF. In nucleotides, the CDR3 is TGCGCCAGCAGCCAAGATTCGCCCGGGACTAGCGGGCTCTCAGATACGCAGTATTTT. The chain carries TRBV4-3 and TRBJ2-3; 12 bases are a match to TRBD2. The CDR3 contains 19 residues. The V segment lost 0 bases and the J segment 4 bases; nucleotides outside the gene matches: 11. Germline values: CDR1 LGHNA, CDR2 YSLEER.

The chain uses TRBV5-4 and TRBJ1-2; D gene uncertain. This CDR3 comprises 15 residues. The germline gives CDR1 SGHNT, CDR2 YYREEE (reference sequence). V lost 4 bases and J 4 bases, leaving 17 bases between the germline ends. CDR3: CASSPDSPTFYGYTF. Here the CDR3 DNA reads TGTGCCAGCAGCCCCGATAGCCCCACCTTCTATGGCTACACCTTC.

The CDR3 DNA is TGTGCCAGCAGCTTAGCGCCTAGGGGATTGAACACTGAAGCTTTCTTT. Translated: CASSLAPRGLNTEAFF. This chain uses TRBV7-8 with TRBJ1-1, with D perhaps TRBD1 (5 bases). Germline-derived CDR1 and CDR2 are SGHVS and FQNEAQ. V lost 0 bases, J lost 0 bases, and 11 bases lay in between. This CDR3 has 16 amino acids.

Here the CDR3 DNA reads TGTGCCAGCAGCTTAAAGACAGGGGGGTACACTGAAGCTTTCTTT. Its protein product is CASSLKTGGYTEAFF. The chain links TRBV7-2 to TRBJ1-1, with TRBD1 identical over 9 bases. The germline V gene encodes CDR1 SGHTA and CDR2 FQGNSA. The CDR3 extends over 15 amino acids. The junction had 4 bases not matched to a gene; V was cut back by 2 bases and J by 3 bases.

The chain uses TRBV6-1 and TRBJ1-2, with TRBD1 identical over 7 bases. V lost 3 bases to trimming and J lost 1 base; unmatched junction nucleotides: 5. The CDR3 loop spans 15 amino acids. Per germline, CDR1 MNHNS and CDR2 SASEGT. The CDR3 loop reads CASSDPDRLNYGYTF. CDR3 DNA: TGTGCCAGCAGTGACCCGGACAGGCTTAACTATGGCTACACCTTC.

The sample holds a few counts of this clone. CDR3 loop: CASSPPRGEKLFF. As DNA, the CDR3 is TGTGCCAGCAGTCCGCCCCGGGGTGAAAAACTGTTTTTT. The chain is built from TRBV2 and TRBJ1-4, with D unresolved. The CDR3 is 13 amino acids. Germline CDR1 reads SNHLY; CDR2 reads FYNNEI. Trimming took 5 bases from V and 7 from J, leaving 11 bases between them.

The chain joins TRBV6-5 to TRBJ1-3; tentative D call: TRBD1 (6 bases). Germline V gene data show CDR1 as MNHEY and CDR2 as SVGAGI. Trimming took 3 bases from V and 4 from J, leaving 10 bases between them. The CDR3 sequence is 14 residues long. CDR3 loop: CASSYGQLGNTIYF. The CDR3 bases are TGTGCCAGCAGTTATGGACAGCTAGGAAACACCATATATTTT.

The chain joins TRBV18 to TRBJ2-7; no reliable D call. The CDR3 spans 14 residues. The germline CDR1 and CDR2 sequences are KGHSH and LQKENI. V lost 3 bases, J lost 0 bases, and 9 bases lay in between. The CDR3 coding sequence is TGTGCCAGCTCACCCACCCGCAGCTCCTACGAGCAGTACTTC. It yields the protein CASSPTRSSYEQYF. The whole variable domain, remainder taken from reference TRBV18 and TRBJ2-7, is NAGVMQNPRHLVRRRGQEARLRCSPMKGHSHVYWYRQLPEEGLKFMVYLQKENIIDESGMPKERFSAEFPKEGPSILRIQQVVRGDSAAYFCASSPTRSSYEQYFGPGTRLTVT.

This chain uses TRBV5-8 with TRBJ2-3; TRBD2 might be the D (6 bases). Deletions cut 4 bases from V and 3 bases from J, with 15 bases between. Germline V gene data show CDR1 as SGHTS and CDR2 as YDEGEE. This CDR3 region has 15 residues. This CDR3 is CASSPGRRGTDTQYF. Here the CDR3 DNA reads TGTGCCAGCAGCCCCGGCCGCCGGGGGACAGATACGCAGTATTTT.

This chain links TRBV18 with TRBJ1-1; the D gene is possibly TRBD1 (6 bases). The germline gives CDR1 KGHSH, CDR2 LQKENI. Trimming shortened V by 5 bases and J by 4 bases, and 11 bases separated the two germline ends. The CDR3 runs to 13 residues. CDR3 sequence: CASSYRESTEAFF. The CDR3 DNA follows: TGTGCCAGCTCATACAGGGAGAGCACTGAAGCTTTCTTT.

This clone was recorded a few times. The chain employs TRBV19 and TRBJ1-1; no reliable D call. The CDR3 has 15 residues. Trimming removed 6 bases at V and 0 bases at J, with 14 bases between. Germline CDR1 reads LNHDA; CDR2 reads SQIVND (reference sequence). CDR3 nucleotide sequence: TGTGCCAGTAGGATTAAAGCAGGCATGAACACTGAAGCTTTCTTT. It yields the protein CASRIKAGMNTEAFF.

The chain employs TRBV9 and TRBJ1-1, with no clear D. Trimming left V 4 bases short and J 6 bases short, with 16 bases between. The CDR3 is 14 residues long. The V gene's germline CDR1 is SGDLS and CDR2 YYNGEE. The CDR3 DNA is TGTGCCAGCAGCCCGTCAGAGGGCAGAGCTGAAGCTTTCTTT. Its translation: CASSPSEGRAEAFF.

V gene TRBV18 combines with J gene TRBJ1-1; the D gene is possibly TRBD1 (6 bases). The germline V gene has CDR1 KGHSH and CDR2 LQKENI. The CDR3 sequence is 15 residues long. Trimming cost V 0 bases and J 0 bases, with 8 bases left between them. CDR3: CASSPPTGMNTEAFF. CDR3 sequence (DNA): TGTGCCAGCTCACCACCGACAGGTATGAACACTGAAGCTTTCTTT.

The gene calls are TRBV4-3 and TRBJ2-1; 9 nucleotides align to TRBD2. The CDR3 loop spans 17 amino acids. Per germline, CDR1 LGHNA and CDR2 YSLEER. J gave up 4 bases and V 4 bases, and 11 bases lay outside the gene matches. CDR3 residues: CASSRIAAGGQYNEQFF. The CDR3 nucleotides read TGCGCCAGCAGCCGTATAGCGGCGGGGGGGCAATACAATGAGCAGTTCTTC.

The V and J genes are TRBV6-2 or TRBV6-3 and TRBJ1-6, with 8 nucleotides matching TRBD1. Germline CDR1 reads MNHEY; CDR2 reads SVGEGT. Trimming took 5 bases from V and 7 from J; bases not matched to a gene: 1. This CDR3 is built from 13 residues. CDR3 in amino acids: CASSRDRNSPLHF. The CDR3 DNA reads as TGTGCCAGCAGTCGGGACAGGAATTCACCCCTCCACTTT.

The chain links TRBV13 to TRBJ1-2; D call uncertain. CDR1 is PRHDT and CDR2 is FYEKMQ in the germline V gene (reference sequence). Trimming cost V 2 bases and J 4 bases, with 5 bases left between them. This CDR3 region has 12 residues. CDR3 nucleotide sequence: TGTGCCAGCAGCTTAATCGGCTATGGCTACACCTTC. Amino acids: CASSLIGYGYTF.

This clone showed up just a few times. The genes are TRBV7-2 and TRBJ1-2; D remains ambiguous. Germline lookup yields CDR1 SGHTA and CDR2 FQGNSA. This CDR3 comprises 13 residues. V dropped 1 base and J dropped 6 bases, with 9 bases sitting between them. This CDR3 reads CASSLGLADGYTF. Written as DNA, the CDR3 is TGTGCCAGCAGCTTAGGACTAGCAGATGGCTACACCTTC.

The chain recombines TRBV5-4 with TRBJ2-1, with 11 bases matching TRBD1. Per the germline V gene, CDR1 is SGHNT and CDR2 is YYREEE (reference sequence). V dropped 4 bases and J dropped 5; count of bases not matched to a gene: 5. This CDR3 region has 15 residues. CDR3 amino acids: CASSAGDRGDNEQFF. The CDR3 DNA follows: TGTGCCAGCAGCGCGGGGGACAGGGGGGACAATGAGCAGTTCTTC.

The chain carries TRBV9 and TRBJ1-6; 9 bases are shared with TRBD1. The V segment lost 0 bases and the J segment 9 bases; nucleotides outside the gene matches: 4. Looked up from germline, CDR1 is SGDLS and CDR2 is YYNGEE. The CDR3 contains 15 residues. The CDR3 region is CASSVDRGRASPLHF. CDR3 bases: TGTGCCAGCAGCGTAGACAGGGGGCGTGCTTCACCCCTCCACTTT. Full variable domain (missing parts from reference TRBV9 and TRBJ1-6): DSGVTQTPKHLITATGQRVTLRCSPRSGDLSVYWYQQSLDQGLQFLIQYYNGEERAKGNILERFSAQQFPDLHSELNLSSLELGDSALYFCASSVDRGRASPLHFGNGTRLTVT.

The chain recombines TRBV19 with TRBJ1-4, with D possibly TRBD1 on 6 matching bases. The CDR3 is 17 residues long. V dropped 8 bases and J dropped 8 bases, with 27 bases sitting between them. The germline V gene encodes CDR1 LNHDA and CDR2 SQIVND (reference sequence). The CDR3: CASGLEGQTSLGEKLFF. CDR3 sequence (DNA): TGTGCCAGTGGGCTCGAGGGACAAACTTCCCTGGGCGAAAAACTGTTTTTT.

This clone appeared a single time. The chain has TRBV5-1 and TRBJ2-7; D is perhaps TRBD1 (5 bases). CDR1 SGHRS and CDR2 YFSETQ come from the germline V gene. The CDR3 is 15 residues long. The germline V and J ends were trimmed by 0 bases and 2 bases, with 12 bases remaining between them. The CDR3 loop reads CASSLEGRVTYEQYF. The CDR3 nucleotides are TGCGCCAGCAGCTTGGAGGGCAGGGTCACCTACGAGCAGTACTTC.

The chain couples TRBV19 to TRBJ2-7; TRBD1 is a possible D gene (6 bases). The CDR3 consists of 13 residues. V lost 4 bases, J lost 5 bases, and 12 bases lay in between. Per the germline V gene, CDR1 is LNHDA and CDR2 is SQIVND (reference sequence). This chain's CDR3 is CASSKTGVNEQYF. The CDR3 coding sequence is TGTGCCAGTAGTAAGACAGGAGTTAACGAGCAGTACTTC.

Regarding this clone: An end of the junction does not agree with germline; a read error may underlie this. The CDR3 DNA sequence: TGTGCTAGCAGCTTAGCTTACTTAGACACCGGGGAGCTGTTTTTT. Residues: CASSLAYLDTGELFF. The chain couples TRBV7-7 to TRBJ2-2; D is uncertain. Per the germline V gene, CDR1 is SSHAT and CDR2 is FNYEAQ (reference sequence). The CDR3 sequence is 15 residues long.

This clone was recorded once. The rearrangement uses TRBV11-2 and TRBJ2-4; TRBD2 matches at 7 bases. The CDR3 has 15 amino acids. Germline V lookup: CDR1 SGHAT, CDR2 FQNNGV. The ends lost 1 base at V and 6 bases at J; junction bases unmatched: 6. CDR3 sequence reads: CASSLGGGGLNIQYF. The CDR3 DNA sequence: TGTGCCAGCAGCTTAGGTGGGGGGGGACTAAACATTCAGTACTTC.